These T cell receptor beta chains were read from a single sample in a study of identical twins. TCRdb passed the 5' RACE reads through MiXCR, listing each CDR3 protein once. The data hold approximately 500,000 distinct CDR3 sequences, with roughly 15% observed a single time. This sample also belongs to another study, concerning yellow fever vaccine responses in identical twins.

The sample was CD4+ T cells sorted from blood. The receptors come from a woman aged 18 to 35 in good health. Each CDR3 is given with its conserved first and last residue. The D gene is left open where the match is weak. Clone size appears in some rows only: once, few, many, or a class for an expanded clone.

TGTGCCAGCACTTCCAAGAATACGCAGTATTTT,CASTSKNTQYF,.,11,TRBV12-3/TRBV12-4,many,TRBJ2-3
TGTGCCAGCAGTGCCCGGGACCTCAATGAGCAGTTCTTC,CASSARDLNEQFF,.,13,TRBV3-1,.,TRBJ2-1
TGTGCCAGCAGCGTCATGACTAGCGGGGGAGGGGATACGCAGTATTTT,CASSVMTSGGGDTQYF,TRBD2,16,TRBV9,.,TRBJ2-3
TGCGCCAGCAGCTTGGATCGGGATTCCCAGTTCTTC,CASSLDRDSQFF,.,12,TRBV5-1,few,TRBJ2-1
TGTGCCAGCAGCTACTCTTTGATAGCGGGAGTCCACGAGCAGTACTTC,CASSYSLIAGVHEQYF,TRBD2,16,TRBV9,few,TRBJ2-7
TGTGCCAGCAGCCAAGATTTGCTAGGGACTGCCCTCAATGAGCAGTTCTTC,CASSQDLLGTALNEQFF,.,17,TRBV3-1,few,TRBJ2-1
TGTGCCAGCTCCCCCCTTAACGGGGGGGCTATGGCCAAAAACATTCAGTACTTC,CASSPLNGGAMAKNIQYF,TRBD2,18,TRBV18,few,TRBJ2-4
TGTGCCAGCAGCCTCGCCCGGGGACTAGCCCGAGAGACCCAGTACTTC,CASSLARGLARETQYF,TRBD2,16,TRBV27,few,TRBJ2-5
TGCGCCAGCAGCTTGCGGCAGGGTATAGGCACCGGGGAGCTGTTTTTT,CASSLRQGIGTGELFF,.,16,TRBV5-1,.,TRBJ2-2
TGTGCCATTACTCCAGGGACTCACTCTGGGGCCAACGTCCTGACTTTC,CAITPGTHSGANVLTF,.,16,TRBV28,once,TRBJ2-6
TGTGCCAGCAGCCCCAGGGCTGCTGGGCAGTTCTTC,CASSPRAAGQFF,.,12,TRBV11-2,few,TRBJ2-1
TGTGCCAGCAGCCAATATCCTGATAATTCACCCCTCCACTTT,CASSQYPDNSPLHF,.,14,TRBV3-1,few,TRBJ1-6
TGCGCCAGCAGCAAGCCCCAGAGCTCTGGGGCCAACGTCCTGACTTTC,CASSKPQSSGANVLTF,.,16,TRBV5-1,many,TRBJ2-6
TGCGCCAGCAGCCAAGACGCCGGGACAGGGAGTTTCGGGGAGCTGTTTTTT,CASSQDAGTGSFGELFF,TRBD1,17,TRBV4-1,.,TRBJ2-2
TGCGCCAGCAGCTTAGTGAGACAGGGCCCTGAAGCTTTCTTT,CASSLVRQGPEAFF,TRBD1,14,TRBV5-1,.,TRBJ1-1
TGCAGTGCCCTACGGGGGGGACCTGAAGCTTTCTTT,CSALRGGPEAFF,.,12,TRBV20-1,many,TRBJ1-1
TGCGCCAGCAGCCCTGGGGGGCGGAGAGACACAGATACGCAGTATTTT,CASSPGGRRDTDTQYF,.,16,TRBV5-1,many,TRBJ2-3
TGCGCCAGCAGCCGAGGGGGCAGCCGCACAGATACGCAGTATTTT,CASSRGGSRTDTQYF,TRBD1,15,TRBV5-1,few,TRBJ2-3
TGTGCCAGCAGTGAATACCTGACGCGCTTAGAGACCCAGTACTTC,CASSEYLTRLETQYF,.,15,TRBV25-1,few,TRBJ2-5
TGTGCCAGCAGTGTGGAGGGGACTAGCACAGATACGCAGTATTTT,CASSVEGTSTDTQYF,.,15,TRBV2,few,TRBJ2-3
TGCGCCAGCAGCTTGGCCGGTGCAGGGGTCGGCACTGAAGCTTTCTTT,CASSLAGAGVGTEAFF,.,16,TRBV5-1,.,TRBJ1-1
TGTGCCAGCAGCCAAGCAGGGGATATAAGATCCTACGAGCAGTACTTC,CASSQAGDIRSYEQYF,.,16,TRBV3-1,.,TRBJ2-7
TGTGCCAGCAGCCGAAGAGATCTCTCTGGAAACACCATATATTTT,CASSRRDLSGNTIYF,.,15,TRBV3-1,few,TRBJ1-3
TGCAGTGCTAAGGATCCCTCCTATGGCTACACCTTC,CSAKDPSYGYTF,.,12,TRBV20-1,.,TRBJ1-2
TGTGCCATCTGTTTCGGTTGGCAGGGTGAAACCCAAGATTCACCCCTCCACTTT,CAICFGWQGETQDSPLHF,.,18,TRBV12-3/TRBV12-4,.,TRBJ1-6
TGTGCCACCAGTGACAGGGGACAAGAGACCCAGTACTTC,CATSDRGQETQYF,.,13,TRBV24-1,few,TRBJ2-5
TGCAGTGCCCGTAAAGACACCCCCGGGGAGCTGTTTTTT,CSARKDTPGELFF,.,13,TRBV20-1,few,TRBJ2-2
TGCAGTGCTCGAGAGGGGGGGGCCCCGGGGACCGGGGAGCTGTTTTTT,CSAREGGAPGTGELFF,.,16,TRBV20-1,few,TRBJ2-2
TGCGCCAGCAGCTTAGGACAGCAGAACACTGAAGCTTTCTTT,CASSLGQQNTEAFF,.,14,TRBV5-1,many,TRBJ1-1
TGTGCCAGCAGTTTAAGGGCAGGGGCCGAGACCCAGTACTTC,CASSLRAGAETQYF,.,14,TRBV2,.,TRBJ2-5
TGCGCCAGCAGCTTGGCCTTAGGGGGGTTGCGGAATGAGCAGTTCTTC,CASSLALGGLRNEQFF,.,16,TRBV5-1,few,TRBJ2-1
TGTGCCAGCACCACTTATGGGACAGGGGGCGGGAACGAGCAGTACTTC,CASTTYGTGGGNEQYF,TRBD1,16,TRBV28,.,TRBJ2-7
TGCAGTGCTACTCTTCCAGCTAACTATGGCTACACCTTC,CSATLPANYGYTF,.,13,TRBV20-1,.,TRBJ1-2
TGCGCCAGCAGCCGGGGGACCGGGACAGGGGGCTTTGGGGCCAACGTCCTGACTTTC,CASSRGTGTGGFGANVLTF,TRBD1,19,TRBV4-1,.,TRBJ2-6
TGTGCCAGCAGCCTGAAAATTAGCAGAGCGGGGGAAGAGACCCAGTACTTC,CASSLKISRAGEETQYF,TRBD2,17,TRBV4-2,.,TRBJ2-5
TGTGCCAGCAGCACACAGGGAACTACTAACTATGGCTACACCTTC,CASSTQGTTNYGYTF,.,15,TRBV28,few,TRBJ1-2
TGTGCCAGCAGCTCCTCTGCCCCACGAGGGGAGACCCAGTACTTC,CASSSSAPRGETQYF,.,15,TRBV11-2,.,TRBJ2-5